This T cell receptor beta chain was identified in a study of blood T cell repertoires in COVID-19. Turning to the study itself: Some COVID-19 samples were acute and others convalescent; all came from the United States, Italy and Spain.

This clone appeared a single time. Assay: immunoSEQ multiplex PCR; the TCRdb copy retains only in-frame clones and omits some. The table has under 80,000 clones, over 80% seen once. This TCR was recovered from a man aged 70 or older with acute or convalescent COVID-19. The specimen sequenced was peripheral blood.

The CDR3 nucleotides are TGTGCCAGCAGCTCGGGACTAGCGGGGGGAAGGAACCAAGAGACCCAGTACTTC. As protein: CASSSGLAGGRNQETQYF. This sequence joins TRBV7-8 and TRBJ2-5, with 15 bases fitting TRBD2. Germline V gene lookup returns CDR1 SGHVS and CDR2 FQNEAQ. CDR3 length: 18 residues. The J segment lost 0 bases and the V segment lost 4 bases, leaving 6 bases of the junction unmatched.